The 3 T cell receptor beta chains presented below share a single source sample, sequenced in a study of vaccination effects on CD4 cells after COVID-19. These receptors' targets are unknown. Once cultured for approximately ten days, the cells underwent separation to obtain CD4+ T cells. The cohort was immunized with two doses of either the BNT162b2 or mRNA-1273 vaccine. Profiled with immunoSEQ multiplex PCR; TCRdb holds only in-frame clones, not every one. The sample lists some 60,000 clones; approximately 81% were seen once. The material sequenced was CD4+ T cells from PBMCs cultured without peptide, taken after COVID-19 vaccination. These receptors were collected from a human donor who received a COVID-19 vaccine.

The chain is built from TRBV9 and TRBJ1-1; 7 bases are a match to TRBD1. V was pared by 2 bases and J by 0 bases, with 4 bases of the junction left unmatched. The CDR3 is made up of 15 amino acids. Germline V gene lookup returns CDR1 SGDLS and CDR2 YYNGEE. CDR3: CASSVAGGLNTEAFF. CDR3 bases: TGTGCCAGCAGCGTTGCAGGGGGGCTGAACACTGAAGCTTTCTTT.

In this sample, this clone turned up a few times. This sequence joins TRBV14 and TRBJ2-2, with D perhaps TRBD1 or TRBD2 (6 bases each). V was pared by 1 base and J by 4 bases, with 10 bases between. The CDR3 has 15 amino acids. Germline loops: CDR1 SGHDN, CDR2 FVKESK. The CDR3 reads CASSQARGATGELFF. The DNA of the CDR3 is TGTGCCAGCAGCCAAGCAAGGGGGGCCACCGGGGAGCTGTTTTTT.

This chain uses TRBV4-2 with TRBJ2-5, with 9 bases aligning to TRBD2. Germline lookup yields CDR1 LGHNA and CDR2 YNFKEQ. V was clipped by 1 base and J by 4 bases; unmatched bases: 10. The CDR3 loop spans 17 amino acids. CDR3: CASSQVSAGGPSETQYF. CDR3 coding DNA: TGTGCCAGCAGCCAAGTTTCGGCGGGGGGGCCCTCAGAGACCCAGTACTTC.